These 13 T cell receptor beta chains share one sample of origin, sequenced in a study of blood T cells in healthy people across ages. Combining a sample-barcoded 5' primer with a J-beta primer mix, a second PCR ran for roughly 7 to 11 cycles. Using its own MiXCR run on the 5' RACE reads, TCRdb lists one record per CDR3 protein. The repertoire holds fewer than 2,000,000 distinct CDR3 sequences, about 35% seen once, with 11% in the top ten. The sample comprised blood. The receptor source for this set is a woman in her twenties or thirties in good health.

This clonotype has more than one count but fewer than ten. The J gene is TRBJ2-7, the V gene TRBV7-9, with TRBD1 matching 9 bases. V shed 0 bases and J 2 bases; nucleotides not matched to a gene: 5. Germline lookup yields CDR1 SEHNR and CDR2 FQNEAQ (reference sequence). The CDR3 consists of 16 residues. CDR3 bases: TGTGCCAGCAGCTTAGCAACCGGGACAGGGACCTACGAGCAGTACTTC. Protein: CASSLATGTGTYEQYF. Based on the CDR3 plus reference TRBV7-9 and TRBJ2-7, the full variable domain is DTGVSQNPRHKITKRGQNVTFRCDPISEHNRLYWYRQTLGQGPEFLTYFQNEAQLEKSRLLSDRFSAERPKGSFSTLEIQRTEQGDSAMYLCASSLATGTGTYEQYFGPGTRLTVT.

With regard to this clonotype: A read error may account for a junction end that differs from germline. The chain recombines TRBV9 with TRBJ2-1; 9 bases align to TRBD2. This CDR3 region has 15 residues. Germline V gene sequence: CDR1 SGDLS, CDR2 YYNGEE. The CDR3 sequence: CASGTGTSNYNEQFF. The CDR3 nucleotides are TGTGCCAGCGGGACCGGGACTAGCAACTACAATGAGCAGTTTTTC.

The rearrangement links TRBV5-1 to TRBJ2-2, with 7 bases fitting TRBD2. Germline-derived CDR1 and CDR2 are SGHRS and YFSETQ. The CDR3 covers 16 residues. Trimming took 3 bases from V and 5 from J; bases not matched to a gene: 10. The CDR3 region is CASSSPGGVKTGELFF. In DNA form, the CDR3 reads TGCGCCAGCAGCTCGCCGGGAGGCGTAAAAACCGGGGAGCTGTTTTTT.

The rearrangement joins TRBV7-9 to TRBJ2-1; 10 nucleotides match TRBD2. CDR1 and CDR2 from the germline V gene are SEHNR and FQNEAQ (reference sequence). This CDR3 comprises 16 residues. Trimming took 5 bases from V and 7 from J; bases not matched to a gene: 11. CDR3 DNA: TGTGCCAGCAGCCCCGGGAAGCGGGAGGGCAGGAATGAGCAGTTCTTC. Residues: CASSPGKREGRNEQFF.

The rearrangement joins TRBV28 to TRBJ1-5, with 8 bases lining up with TRBD1. Losses at the gene ends were 6 bases for V and 8 bases for J; bases not matched to a gene: 9. The CDR3 covers 14 residues. CDR1 and CDR2 (germline): MDHEN, SYDVKM. The CDR3 DNA reads TGTGCCAGCAGCTCTGGACAGGGAGGGGAGCCCCAGCATTTT. Its translation: CASSSGQGGEPQHF. The full variable domain, in which reference TRBV28 and TRBJ1-5 provide the parts outside the CDR3, is DVKVTQSSRYLVKRTGEKVFLECVQDMDHENMFWYRQDPGLGLRLIYFSYDVKMKEKGDIPEGYSVSREKKERFSLILESASTNQTSMYLCASSSGQGGEPQHFGDGTRLSIL.

The V gene is TRBV4-1, the J gene TRBJ2-1, with D possibly being TRBD1 (5 bases). The CDR3 totals 18 residues. Trimming pared 1 base from V and 4 bases from J, leaving 20 bases between. Germline CDR1 and CDR2: MGHRA and YSYEKL. As DNA, the CDR3 is TGCGCCAGCAGCCAAGGGCAACTAAGGGGCCAGGGATACAATGAGCAGTTCTTC. Protein product: CASSQGQLRGQGYNEQFF.

This clonotype was detected a few times. This sequence joins TRBV5-1 and TRBJ2-7; D is possibly TRBD1 (6 bases). CDR1 is SGHRS and CDR2 is YFSETQ in the germline V gene. This CDR3 spans 14 amino acids. With 4 bases removed from V and 3 bases from J, the gap between germline ends came to 14 bases. CDR3 nucleotides: TGCGCCAGCAGCACGGGGACAATCGTCTACGAGCAGTACTTC. Translated: CASSTGTIVYEQYF.

This clonotype was picked up many times. The V and J genes are TRBV2 and TRBJ2-3; D is possibly TRBD2 (7 bases). The germline gives CDR1 SNHLY, CDR2 FYNNEI. V dropped 4 bases and J dropped 3 bases, with 11 bases sitting between them. This CDR3 has 14 residues. For the CDR3, the DNA is TGTGCCAGCAGTGGGGGGGGGCGAACAGATACGCAGTATTTT. Encoded protein: CASSGGGRTDTQYF.

The rearrangement uses TRBV28 and TRBJ2-1, with 7 bases aligning to TRBD2. The V and J ends lost 7 bases and 3 bases, in that order; junction bases with no gene match: 9. CDR3 size: 15 residues. CDR1 is MDHEN, CDR2 SYDVKM, per germline. The DNA of the CDR3 is TGTGCCAGCAAGTACGGCGGGAGAGACTACAATGAGCAGTTCTTC. It specifies CASKYGGRDYNEQFF.

V and J are TRBV6-1 and TRBJ2-7; 8 bases are shared with TRBD1. Per germline, CDR1 MNHNS and CDR2 SASEGT. This CDR3 comprises 16 residues. Germline trimming cut 1 base from V and 5 bases from J; bases unmatched to any gene: 10. The CDR3: CASSEGVRTGYNEQYF. Here the CDR3 DNA reads TGTGCCAGCAGTGAAGGGGTAAGGACAGGGTACAACGAGCAGTACTTC.

Of note for this clonotype: The junction differs from germline at one of its ends, possibly a read error. J is TRBJ1-2 and V is TRBV28; 8 bases map to TRBD1. Germline V lookup: CDR1 MDHEN, CDR2 SYDVKM. The CDR3 is made up of 14 amino acids. The CDR3 DNA follows: TGTGCCAGCAGTCCACAGCGGACAGGGTATGGTTACACCTTC. Its protein is CASSPQRTGYGYTF.

There are many counts of this clonotype. This chain connects TRBV11-2 to TRBJ1-1, with a weak D call TRBD1 (5 bases). The CDR3 is made up of 14 amino acids. The germline V gene encodes CDR1 SGHAT and CDR2 FQNNGV. V was cut by 5 bases and J by 4 bases, with 14 bases left in between. CDR3 protein: CASSRRGGSTEAFF. CDR3 DNA sequence: TGTGCCAGCAGCAGACGCGGGGGGAGCACTGAAGCTTTCTTT.

The CDR3 is CASSEEAGGPYEQYF. As DNA, the CDR3 is TGTGCCAGCAGTGAGGAGGCGGGGGGTCCCTACGAGCAGTACTTC. This chain joins TRBV2 and TRBJ2-7, with 8 bases aligning to TRBD2. V lost 3 bases to trimming and J lost 2 bases; unmatched junction nucleotides: 6. CDR3 length equals 15 residues. Germline V gene lookup returns CDR1 SNHLY and CDR2 FYNNEI. The full variable domain, in which reference TRBV2 and TRBJ2-7 provide the parts outside the CDR3, is EPEVTQTPSHQVTQMGQEVILRCVPISNHLYFYWYRQILGQKVEFLVSFYNNEISEKSEIFDDQFSVERPDGSNFTLKIRSTKLEDSAMYFCASSEEAGGPYEQYFGPGTRLTVT.